This T cell receptor beta chain was recovered during a study of blood T cell repertoires in COVID-19. The data were produced by immunoSEQ multiplex PCR, yet TCRdb's version contains in-frame clones alone and is incomplete. The data hold some 360,000 clones, with roughly 86% observed a single time. V lost 0 bases and J 2 bases, leaving 12 bases between the germline ends. In germline, CDR1 is SGHRS, CDR2 YFSETQ. CDR3 length: 15 amino acids. The specimen sequenced was PBMCs or T cells enriched from blood (not recorded which). This clonotype originated in a woman in her twenties or thirties who had been exposed to COVID-19. The chain employs TRBV5-1 and TRBJ2-7; D perhaps matches TRBD1 (6 bases). CDR3 loop: CASSLGKTGTYEQYF. The CDR3 DNA sequence: TGCGCCAGCAGCTTGGGAAAGACAGGTACCTACGAGCAGTACTTC.